Below are 16 T cell receptor beta chains sequenced from a single sample in a study of T cell responses to AZD1222 COVID-19 vaccine (dated by TCRdb to the early 2020s). The time point label corresponds to: about 28 days (+/-7) after the second vaccine dose. The receptor library was made with the immunoSEQ multiplex PCR assay. Not all clones reach the TCRdb copy of this immuneACCESS table, which keeps in-frame sequences only. Checked studies attribute under half of the gap to unresolved V genes and leave the rest unexplained. The sample table contains about 180,000 clones; only one count was recorded for about 90% of them. Jointly, the top ten make up approximately 1.9% of the sample. Sequencing was performed on peripheral blood, taken 28 days after the second AZD1222 dose. Every receptor here comes from an adult who received the AZD1222 COVID-19 vaccine.

The rearrangement joins TRBV3-1 (or the pseudogene TRBV3-2) to TRBJ1-6, with D perhaps TRBD1 (5 bases). Germline V gene data show CDR1 as LGHDT and CDR2 as YNNKEL (reference sequence). There are 16 residues in the CDR3. V lost 4 bases, J lost 7 bases, and 17 bases lay in between. In nucleotides, the CDR3 is TGTGCCAGCAGCCCCGAACCCGGGGCTCGGAATTCACCCCTCCACTTT. This sequence encodes CASSPEPGARNSPLHF.

The rearrangement links TRBV9 to TRBJ2-7, with unresolved D. Germline assignment: CDR1 SGDLS and CDR2 YYNGEE. The CDR3 is made up of 14 amino acids. V was pared by 0 bases and J by 1 base, with 8 bases between. CDR3 sequence reads: CASSVEGRSYEQYF. The DNA of the CDR3 is TGTGCCAGCAGCGTAGAGGGCAGATCCTACGAGCAGTACTTC.

The J gene is TRBJ1-3, the V gene TRBV3-1 (or the pseudogene TRBV3-2); possible D gene TRBD1, 6 bases. The CDR3 consists of 20 residues. Germline V gene sequence: CDR1 LGHDT, CDR2 YNNKEL (reference sequence). With 4 bases removed from V and 4 bases from J, the gap between germline ends came to 29 bases. The CDR3 reads CASSRHGSSGAVSKGNTIYF. CDR3 bases: TGTGCCAGCAGCCGCCATGGGTCTTCAGGGGCAGTAAGCAAAGGAAACACCATATATTTT.

The gene calls are TRBV2 and TRBJ1-2, with a possible D match to TRBD1 (6 bases). The CDR3 is 14 amino acids. The germline CDR1 and CDR2 sequences are SNHLY and FYNNEI. Trimming stripped 5 bases from V and 0 bases from J, with 10 bases between. The CDR3 here is CASSRDTANYGYTF. The CDR3 coding sequence is TGTGCCAGCAGTCGGGACACGGCTAACTATGGCTACACCTTC.

The chain recombines TRBV4-1 with TRBJ2-5, with 9 nucleotides matching TRBD1. This CDR3 is built from 15 residues. The germline V gene has CDR1 MGHRA and CDR2 YSYEKL. Trimming removed 3 bases from V and 5 bases from J; junction bases left unmatched: 7. DNA of the CDR3: TGCGCCAGCAGCCACCGGGGACAGGGCGGGGAGACCCAGTACTTC. This gives the protein CASSHRGQGGETQYF.

The chain employs TRBV3-1 (or the pseudogene TRBV3-2) and TRBJ1-3, with 7 bases that match TRBD1. The CDR3 spans 14 residues. Trimming took 4 bases from V and 6 from J; bases not matched to a gene: 6. The germline gives CDR1 LGHDT, CDR2 YNNKEL (reference sequence). In nucleotides, the CDR3 is TGTGCCAGCAGCCTCGGACAGGCCTCAAACACCATATATTTT. This translates into CASSLGQASNTIYF.

The genes are TRBV19 and TRBJ1-2, with D perhaps TRBD1 (6 bases). Germline CDR1 and CDR2: LNHDA and SQIVND (reference sequence). The CDR3 covers 12 residues. Trimming took 2 bases from V and 6 from J, leaving 7 bases between them. CDR3 sequence (DNA): TGTGCCAGTAGTATACAGGGGAATGGCTACACCTTC. Amino acids: CASSIQGNGYTF.

The rearrangement joins TRBV24-1 to TRBJ1-5; D uncertain. The germline gives CDR1 KGHDR, CDR2 SFDVKD. The CDR3 sequence is 13 residues long. Trimming cost V 3 bases and J 2 bases, with 4 bases left between them. CDR3 in DNA: TGTGCCACCAGTGATAGGGGCAATCAGCCCCAGCATTTT. This sequence encodes CATSDRGNQPQHF.

This clone has just one count. This chain links TRBV19 with TRBJ1-5, with D tentatively TRBD1 (5 bases). CDR1 is LNHDA, CDR2 SQIVND, per germline (reference sequence). With 2 bases removed from V and 5 bases from J, the gap between germline ends came to 7 bases. The CDR3 totals 13 residues. CDR3 amino acids: CASSISRDQPQHF. The CDR3 bases are TGTGCCAGTAGTATATCCAGGGATCAGCCCCAGCATTTT.

The chain has TRBV12-3 or TRBV12-4 and TRBJ1-3; D unresolved. V was trimmed by 8 bases and J by 4 bases, leaving 9 bases between them. The CDR3 is 12 amino acids. CDR3 sequence (DNA): TGTGCCAGCGGCCCCCTCGGAAACACCATATATTTT. It is translated as CASGPLGNTIYF.

The chain couples TRBV5-6 to TRBJ1-1; TRBD1 aligns across 7 bases. The CDR3 totals 15 residues. The V gene end was trimmed by 1 base and the J gene end by 0 bases; junction bases not matched to a gene: 3. Germline CDR1 and CDR2: SGHDT and YYEEEE. CDR3 sequence: CASSLRGHMNTEAFF. As DNA, the CDR3 is TGTGCCAGCAGCTTGAGGGGGCACATGAACACTGAAGCTTTCTTT.

The V and J genes are TRBV2 and TRBJ1-2, with 8 bases matching TRBD1. The CDR3 totals 16 residues. Germline CDR1 SNHLY, CDR2 FYNNEI. The junction had 11 bases not matched to a gene; V was cut back by 1 base and J by 7 bases. CDR3 in DNA: TGTGCCAGCAGTGAAGAATCTCAGGGGGCGTATATTGGCTACACCTTC. This codes for CASSEESQGAYIGYTF.

The V call is TRBV19, the J call TRBJ2-4; TRBD2 matches at 7 bases. CDR1 is LNHDA and CDR2 is SQIVND in the germline V gene (reference sequence). This CDR3 is 17 amino acids long. Losses at the gene ends were 1 base for V and 0 bases for J; bases not matched to a gene: 6. In DNA, the CDR3 is TGTGCCAGTAGTATAGGGGGCGGGAGTTTAGCCAAAAACATTCAGTACTTC. This translates into CASSIGGGSLAKNIQYF. The full variable domain, rest sourced from reference TRBV19 and TRBJ2-4, is DGGITQSPKYLFRKEGQNVTLSCEQNLNHDAMYWYRQDPGQGLRLIYYSQIVNDFQKGDIAEGYSVSREKKESFPLTVTSAQKNPTAFYLCASSIGGGSLAKNIQYFGAGTRLSVL.

V and J are TRBV2 and TRBJ1-5; TRBD1 is a possible D gene (6 bases). The V gene lost 6 bases and the J gene lost 3 bases, with 9 bases spanning the gap. This CDR3 comprises 13 residues. Germline CDR1 is SNHLY and CDR2 is FYNNEI. CDR3 bases: TGTGCCAGCAGATCAGGGGCCAATCAGCCCCAGCATTTT. Translating it yields CASRSGANQPQHF.

The chain employs TRBV27 and TRBJ2-2; D is perhaps TRBD1 (5 bases). Germline V lookup: CDR1 MNHEY, CDR2 SMNVEV (reference sequence). V shed 5 bases and J shed 4 bases, with 17 bases lying between them. This CDR3 contains 16 residues. The CDR3 loop reads CASSPTGFISTGELFF. The DNA of the CDR3 is TGTGCCAGCAGTCCAACAGGTTTTATATCCACCGGGGAGCTGTTTTTT.

The CDR3 loop reads CASSLSTAGEGEQYF. As DNA, the CDR3 is TGTGCCAGCAGCCTCTCAACGGCGGGGGAAGGCGAGCAGTACTTC. The chain employs TRBV9 and TRBJ2-7; 7 nucleotides agree with TRBD2. V lost 4 bases and J lost 6; bases outside the gene matches: 13. This CDR3 has 15 amino acids. Per the germline V gene, CDR1 is SGDLS and CDR2 is YYNGEE.